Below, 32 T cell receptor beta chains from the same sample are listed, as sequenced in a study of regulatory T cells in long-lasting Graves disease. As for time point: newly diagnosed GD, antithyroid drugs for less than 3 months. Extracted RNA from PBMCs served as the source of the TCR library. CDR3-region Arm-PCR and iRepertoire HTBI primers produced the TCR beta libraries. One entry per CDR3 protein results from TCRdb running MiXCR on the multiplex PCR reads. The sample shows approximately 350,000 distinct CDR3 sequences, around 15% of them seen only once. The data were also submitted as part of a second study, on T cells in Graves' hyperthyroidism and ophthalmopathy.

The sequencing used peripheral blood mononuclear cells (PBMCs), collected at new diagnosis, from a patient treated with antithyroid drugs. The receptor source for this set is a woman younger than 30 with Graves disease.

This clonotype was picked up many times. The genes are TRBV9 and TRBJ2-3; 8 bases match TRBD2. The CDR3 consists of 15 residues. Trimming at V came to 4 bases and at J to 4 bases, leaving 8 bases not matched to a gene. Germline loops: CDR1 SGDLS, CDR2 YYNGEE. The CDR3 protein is CASSQGGRNPDTQYF. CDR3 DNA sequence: TGTGCCAGCAGCCAAGGCGGGAGGAACCCAGATACGCAGTATTTT.

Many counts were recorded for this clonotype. CDR3 coding DNA: TGTGCCAGCAGCTCGGGTCACGAGCAGTACTTC. Its protein is CASSSGHEQYF. The V gene is TRBV5-6, the J gene TRBJ2-7, with unresolved D. The CDR3 contains 11 residues. Deletions cut 3 bases from V and 5 bases from J, with 6 bases between. Germline CDR1 reads SGHDT; CDR2 reads YYEEEE.

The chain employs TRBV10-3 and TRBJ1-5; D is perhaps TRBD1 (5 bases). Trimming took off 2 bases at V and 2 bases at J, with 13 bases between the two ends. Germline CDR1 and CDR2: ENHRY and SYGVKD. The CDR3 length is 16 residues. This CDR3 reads CAISEGARGGNQPQHF. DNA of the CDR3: TGTGCCATCAGTGAGGGCGCACGGGGCGGCAATCAGCCCCAGCATTTT.

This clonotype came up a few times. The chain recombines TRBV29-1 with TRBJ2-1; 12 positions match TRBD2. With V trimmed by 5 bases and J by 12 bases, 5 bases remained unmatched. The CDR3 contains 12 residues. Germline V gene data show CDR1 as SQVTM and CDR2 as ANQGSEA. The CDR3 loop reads CSVLAGGPRQFF. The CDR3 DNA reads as TGCAGCGTTCTAGCGGGGGGGCCTCGGCAGTTCTTC.

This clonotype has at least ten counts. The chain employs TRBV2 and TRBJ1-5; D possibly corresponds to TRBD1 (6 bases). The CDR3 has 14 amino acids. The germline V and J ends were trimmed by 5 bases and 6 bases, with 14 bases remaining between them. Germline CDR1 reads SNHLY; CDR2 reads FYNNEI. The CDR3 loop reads CASSWGAARQPQHF. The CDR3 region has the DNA TGTGCCAGCAGTTGGGGGGCGGCCCGTCAGCCCCAGCATTTT.

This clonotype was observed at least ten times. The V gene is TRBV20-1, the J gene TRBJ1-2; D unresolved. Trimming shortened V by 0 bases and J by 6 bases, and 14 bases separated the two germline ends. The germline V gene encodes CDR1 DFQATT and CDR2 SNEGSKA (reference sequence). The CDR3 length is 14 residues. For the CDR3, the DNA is TGCAGTGCTAGAGACTCTAGGAGGGTCAATGGCTACACCTTC. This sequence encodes CSARDSRRVNGYTF.

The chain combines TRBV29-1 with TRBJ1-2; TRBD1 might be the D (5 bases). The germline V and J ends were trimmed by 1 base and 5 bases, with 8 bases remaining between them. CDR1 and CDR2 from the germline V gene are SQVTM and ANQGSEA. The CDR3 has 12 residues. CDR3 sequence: CSVEVGAYGYTF. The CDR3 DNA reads TGCAGCGTTGAAGTCGGGGCGTATGGCTACACCTTC.

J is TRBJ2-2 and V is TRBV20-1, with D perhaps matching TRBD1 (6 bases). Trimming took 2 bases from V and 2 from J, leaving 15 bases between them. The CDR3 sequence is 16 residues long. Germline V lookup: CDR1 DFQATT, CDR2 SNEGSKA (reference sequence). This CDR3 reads CSARSTGMTNTGELFF. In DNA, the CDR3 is TGCAGTGCTAGATCTACAGGGATGACAAACACCGGGGAGCTGTTTTTT.

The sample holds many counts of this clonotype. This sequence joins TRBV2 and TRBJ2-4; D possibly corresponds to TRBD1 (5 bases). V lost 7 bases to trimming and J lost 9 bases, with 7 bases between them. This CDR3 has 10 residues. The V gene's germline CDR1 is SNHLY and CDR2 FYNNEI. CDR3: CASKGFIQYF. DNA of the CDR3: TGTGCCAGCAAGGGGTTCATTCAGTACTTC.

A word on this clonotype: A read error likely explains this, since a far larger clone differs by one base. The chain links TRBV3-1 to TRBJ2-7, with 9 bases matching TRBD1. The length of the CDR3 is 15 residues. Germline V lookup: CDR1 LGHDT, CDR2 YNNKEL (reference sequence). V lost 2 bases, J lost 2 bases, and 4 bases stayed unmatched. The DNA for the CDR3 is TGTGCCAGCAGCCAACAGGGGACAGGGACCTACGAGCAGTACTTC. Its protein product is CASSQQGTGTYEQYF.

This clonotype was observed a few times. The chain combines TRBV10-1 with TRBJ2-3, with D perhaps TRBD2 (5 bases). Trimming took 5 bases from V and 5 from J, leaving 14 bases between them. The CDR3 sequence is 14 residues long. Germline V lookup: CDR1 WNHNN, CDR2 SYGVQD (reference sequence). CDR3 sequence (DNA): TGCGCCAGCAGTCGCAGCGGAGCGGAAGATACGCAGTATTTT. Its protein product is CASSRSGAEDTQYF.

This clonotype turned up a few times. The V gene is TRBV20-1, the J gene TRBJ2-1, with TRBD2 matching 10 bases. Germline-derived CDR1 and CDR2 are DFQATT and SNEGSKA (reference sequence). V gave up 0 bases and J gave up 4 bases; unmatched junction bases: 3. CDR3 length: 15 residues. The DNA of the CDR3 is TGCAGTGCTAGAGATGAGCGGGAGGGATACAATGAGCAGTTCTTC. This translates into CSARDEREGYNEQFF.

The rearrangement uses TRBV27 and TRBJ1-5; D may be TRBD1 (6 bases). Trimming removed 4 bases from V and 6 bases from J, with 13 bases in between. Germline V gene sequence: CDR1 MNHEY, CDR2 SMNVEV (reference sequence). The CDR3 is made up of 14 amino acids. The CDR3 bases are TGTGCCAGCAGTTCCCAGGGGATTTTTCAGCCCCAGCATTTT. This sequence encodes CASSSQGIFQPQHF.

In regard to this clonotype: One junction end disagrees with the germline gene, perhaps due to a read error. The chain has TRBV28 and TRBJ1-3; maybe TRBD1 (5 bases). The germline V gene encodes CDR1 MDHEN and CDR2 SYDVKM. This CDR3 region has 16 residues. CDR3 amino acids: CASSLSGPISGNTIHF. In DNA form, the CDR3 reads TGTGCCAGCAGTTTATCAGGGCCGATCTCTGGAAACACCATACATTTT.

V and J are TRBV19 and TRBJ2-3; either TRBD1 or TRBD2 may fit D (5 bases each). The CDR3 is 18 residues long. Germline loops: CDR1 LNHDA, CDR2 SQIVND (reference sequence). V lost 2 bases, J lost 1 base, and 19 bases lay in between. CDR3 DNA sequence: TGTGCCAGTAGTATATTAGGGTCCCGGGACGGTGGCACAGATACGCAGTATTTT. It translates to CASSILGSRDGGTDTQYF.

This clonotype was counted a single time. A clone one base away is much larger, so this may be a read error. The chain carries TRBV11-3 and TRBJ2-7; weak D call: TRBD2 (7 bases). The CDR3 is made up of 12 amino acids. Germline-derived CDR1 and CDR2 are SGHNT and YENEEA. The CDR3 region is CASEGGGYERYF. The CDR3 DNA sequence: TGTGCCAGCGAAGGGGGGGGCTACGAGCGGTACTTC. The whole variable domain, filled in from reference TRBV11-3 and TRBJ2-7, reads EAGVVQSPRYKIIEKKQPVAFWCNPISGHNTLYWYLQNLGQGPELLIRYENEEAVDDSQLPKDRFSAERLKGVDSTLKIQPAELGDSAVYLCASEGGGYERYFGPGTRLTVT.

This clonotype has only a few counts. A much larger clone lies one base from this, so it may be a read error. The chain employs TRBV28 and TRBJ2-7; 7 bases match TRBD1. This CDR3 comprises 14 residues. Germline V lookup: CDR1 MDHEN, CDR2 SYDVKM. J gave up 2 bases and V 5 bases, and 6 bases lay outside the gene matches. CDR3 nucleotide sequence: TGTGCCAGCAGTCCCGGGACAGCAGCCTACGAGCAGTACTTC. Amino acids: CASSPGTAAYEQYF.

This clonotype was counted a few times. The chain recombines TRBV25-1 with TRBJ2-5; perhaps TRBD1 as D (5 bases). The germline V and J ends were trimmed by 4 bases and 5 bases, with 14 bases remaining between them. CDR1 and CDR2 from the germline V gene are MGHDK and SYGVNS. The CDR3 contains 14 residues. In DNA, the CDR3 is TGTGCCAGCAGTGCTTATCAGGGCTGGGAGACCCAGTACTTC. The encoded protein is CASSAYQGWETQYF.

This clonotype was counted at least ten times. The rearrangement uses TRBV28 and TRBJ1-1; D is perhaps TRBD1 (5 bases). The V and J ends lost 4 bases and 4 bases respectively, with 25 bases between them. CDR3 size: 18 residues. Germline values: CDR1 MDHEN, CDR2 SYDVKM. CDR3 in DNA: TGTGCCAGCAGTTCCTCATTGGGGGACGGGGGTTGGTCCACTGAAGCTTTCTTT. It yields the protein CASSSSLGDGGWSTEAFF.

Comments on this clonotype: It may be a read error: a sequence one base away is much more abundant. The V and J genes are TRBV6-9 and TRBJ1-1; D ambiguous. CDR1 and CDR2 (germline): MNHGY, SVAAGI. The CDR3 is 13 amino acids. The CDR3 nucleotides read TGTGCCAGCAGTTATATGGAAAACACTGAAGCTCTCTTT. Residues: CASSYMENTEALF.

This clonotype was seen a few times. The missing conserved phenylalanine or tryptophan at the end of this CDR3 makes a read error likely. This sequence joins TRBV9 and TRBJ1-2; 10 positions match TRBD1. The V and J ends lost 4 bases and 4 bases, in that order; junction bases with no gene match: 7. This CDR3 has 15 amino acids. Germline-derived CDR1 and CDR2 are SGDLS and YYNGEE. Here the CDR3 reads CASSPRRQGAYGYTL. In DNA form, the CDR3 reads TGTGCCAGCAGCCCTAGACGACAGGGGGCCTATGGCTACACCCTC.

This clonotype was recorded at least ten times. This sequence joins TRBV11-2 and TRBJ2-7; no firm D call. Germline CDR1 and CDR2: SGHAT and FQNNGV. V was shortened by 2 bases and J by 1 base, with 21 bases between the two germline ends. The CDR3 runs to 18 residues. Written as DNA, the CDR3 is TGTGCCAGCAGCTTATTTTCTTTAAGGTACCTTACGTCCTACGAGCAGTACTTC. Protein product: CASSLFSLRYLTSYEQYF. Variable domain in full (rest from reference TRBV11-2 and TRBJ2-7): EAGVAQSPRYKIIEKRQSVAFWCNPISGHATLYWYQQILGQGPKLLIQFQNNGVVDDSQLPKDRFSAERLKGVDSTLKIQPAKLEDSAVYLCASSLFSLRYLTSYEQYFGPGTRLTVT.

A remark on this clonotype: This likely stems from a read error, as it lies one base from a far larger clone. The CDR3: CSAPGLAGYNEQYF. The CDR3, as DNA: TGCAGCGCACCGGGACTAGCGGGATACAATGAGCAGTACTTC. This chain links TRBV29-1 with TRBJ2-4; 13 bases are a match to TRBD2. CDR1 and CDR2 (germline): SQVTM, ANQGSEA. The V segment lost 7 bases and the J segment 13 bases; nucleotides outside the gene matches: 13. This CDR3 spans 14 amino acids.

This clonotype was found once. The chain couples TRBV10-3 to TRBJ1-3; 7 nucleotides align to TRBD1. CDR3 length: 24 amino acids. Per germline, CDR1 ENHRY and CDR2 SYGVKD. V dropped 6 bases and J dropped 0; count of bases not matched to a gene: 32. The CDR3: CAIRGTGVGGANRGPTSSGNTIYF. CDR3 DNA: TGTGCCATCAGAGGCACCGGCGTAGGGGGCGCAAATCGGGGCCCAACGAGCTCTGGAAACACCATATATTTT.

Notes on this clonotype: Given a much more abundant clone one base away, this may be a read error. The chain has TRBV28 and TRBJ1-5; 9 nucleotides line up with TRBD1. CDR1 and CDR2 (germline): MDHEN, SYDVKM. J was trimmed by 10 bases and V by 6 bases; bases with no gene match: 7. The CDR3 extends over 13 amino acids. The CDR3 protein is CASRLRDRAPQHF. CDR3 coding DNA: TGTGCCAGCAGACTCCGGGACAGGGCACCCCAGCATTTT.

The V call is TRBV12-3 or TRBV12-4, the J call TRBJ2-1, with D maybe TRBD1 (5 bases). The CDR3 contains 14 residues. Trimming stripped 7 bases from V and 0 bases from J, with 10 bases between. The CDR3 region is CASNTGSSYNEQFF. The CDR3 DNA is TGTGCCAGCAATACAGGAAGCTCCTACAATGAGCAGTTCTTC.

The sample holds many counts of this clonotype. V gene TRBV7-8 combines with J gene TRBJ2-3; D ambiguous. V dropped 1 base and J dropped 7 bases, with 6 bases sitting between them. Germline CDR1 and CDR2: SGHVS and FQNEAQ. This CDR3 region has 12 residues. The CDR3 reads CASSLVGYTQYF. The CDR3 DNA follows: TGTGCCAGCAGCTTAGTGGGTTATACGCAGTATTTT.

CDR3: CASSRQSYGEQYF. The DNA for the CDR3 is TGTGCCAGCAGCCGACAGAGCTATGGCGAGCAGTACTTC. The rearrangement joins TRBV14 to TRBJ2-7; D may be TRBD1 (5 bases). There are 13 residues in the CDR3. In germline, CDR1 is SGHDN, CDR2 FVKESK. The V gene lost 4 bases and the J gene lost 6 bases, with 13 bases spanning the gap. Filled out from reference TRBV14 and TRBJ2-7, the complete variable domain reads EAGVTQFPSHSVIEKGQTVTLRCDPISGHDNLYWYRRVMGKEIKFLLHFVKESKQDESGMPNNRFLAERTGGTYSTLKVQPAELEDSGVYFCASSRQSYGEQYFGPGTRLTVT.

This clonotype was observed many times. As DNA, the CDR3 is TGTGCCAGCTTAGCAGGAGGAGGGAACACTGAAGCTTTCTTT. This gives the protein CASLAGGGNTEAFF. This chain uses TRBV27 with TRBJ1-1; D is unclear. Trimming removed 8 bases from V and 1 base from J, with 14 bases in between. The CDR3 runs to 14 residues. Looked up from germline, CDR1 is MNHEY and CDR2 is SMNVEV (reference sequence).

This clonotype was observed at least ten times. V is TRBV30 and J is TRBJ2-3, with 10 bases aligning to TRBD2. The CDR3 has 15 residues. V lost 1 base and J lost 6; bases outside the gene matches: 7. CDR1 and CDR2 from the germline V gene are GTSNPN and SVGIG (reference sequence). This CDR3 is CAWSASAGGVDTQYF. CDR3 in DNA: TGTGCCTGGAGTGCGTCAGCGGGAGGGGTGGATACGCAGTATTTT. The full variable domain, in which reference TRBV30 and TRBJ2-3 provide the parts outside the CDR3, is SQTIHQWPATLVQPVGSPLSLECTVEGTSNPNLYWYRQAAGRGLQLLFYSVGIGQISSEVPQNLSASRPQDRQFILSSKKLLLSDSGFYLCAWSASAGGVDTQYFGPGTRLTVL.

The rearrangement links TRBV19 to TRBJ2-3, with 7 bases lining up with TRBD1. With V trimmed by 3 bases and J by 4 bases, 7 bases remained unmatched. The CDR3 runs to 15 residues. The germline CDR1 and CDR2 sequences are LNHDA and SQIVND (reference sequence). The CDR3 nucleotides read TGTGCCAGTAGTATGGGGCAGGGGGAGTCAGATACGCAGTATTTT. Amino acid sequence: CASSMGQGESDTQYF.

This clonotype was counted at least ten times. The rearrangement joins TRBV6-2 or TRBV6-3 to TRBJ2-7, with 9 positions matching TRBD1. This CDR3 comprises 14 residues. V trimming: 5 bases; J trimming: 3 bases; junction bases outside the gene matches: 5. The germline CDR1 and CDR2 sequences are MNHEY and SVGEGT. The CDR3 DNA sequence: TGTGCCAGCAGTGAGAGGACAGGGGACTACGAGCAGTACTTC. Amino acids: CASSERTGDYEQYF.